This T cell receptor (beta chain) comes out of a study of shared clonotypes between healthy human individuals. Study results and caveats: Clonotypes that were shared across a handful of donors made up 4% to 6% of naive CD4 clonotypes. Larger estimated richness was generally recorded for naive subsets relative to memory subsets. Compared with clonotypes that all four donors shared, non-shared clonotypes had lower generation probabilities.

CD45RA-negative memory and CD45RA+ naive subsets were split from the CD4+ cells. In its sample, this clone was seen once. The antigen is not known. Assay used: immunoSEQ multiplex PCR; TCRdb lists only in-frame clones, some missing. Among 600,000 to 700,000 clones listed, around four fifths were seen once. This clonotype originated in a woman in her 30s in good health. Sequenced: memory CD4+ T cells sorted from blood. The subset here: CD45RA-negative fraction.

DNA of the CDR3: TGCGCCAGCAGCGGGAGGACAGGGGGCAGGGATGAGCAGTTCTTC. It encodes CASSGRTGGRDEQFF. The rearrangement links TRBV5-1 to TRBJ2-1; 11 positions agree with TRBD1. The V gene end was trimmed by 4 bases and the J gene end by 8 bases; junction bases not matched to a gene: 8. CDR3 length: 15 amino acids. Per the germline V gene, CDR1 is SGHRS and CDR2 is YFSETQ.